A selection of T cell receptor beta chains follows, all from one sample in a study of T cells after yellow fever vaccination. TCRdb re-called the 5' RACE reads with MiXCR, one entry per CDR3 protein. This sample yields hundreds of thousands of distinct CDR3 sequences, of which approximately 12% are seen a single time; over 12% belongs to the top ten. The specimen comprised PBMCs, sampled on the day of the yellow fever booster vaccination. All receptors come from a man aged 30-40 years who received the YFV17D yellow fever vaccine. Both conserved end residues are part of each CDR3. The order of the fields is V gene, clone size, J gene, CDR3 length, D gene, CDR3 protein, CDR3 DNA. D genes are given only for firm matches. Clone size is not always given. Where it is, it says once, few, many or a class for expanded clones.

>TRBV7-2|few|TRBJ1-2|12|-
CASSFDDYGYTF
TGTGCCAGCAGCTTTGACGACTATGGCTACACCTTC
>TRBV12-3/TRBV12-4|few|TRBJ2-7|15|TRBD1
CASTLGTGRFQEQYF
TGTGCCAGCACCTTGGGGACAGGGCGTTTCCAGGAGCAGTACTTC
>TRBV29-1|-|TRBJ2-3|13|-
CSVAAQLTDTQYF
TGCAGCGTTGCGGCCCAACTCACAGATACGCAGTATTTT
>TRBV7-2|few|TRBJ2-5|17|TRBD2
CASSLAGLAGTQETQYF
TGTGCCAGCAGCTTAGCTGGCCTAGCGGGAACGCAAGAGACCCAGTACTTC
>TRBV6-2/TRBV6-3|-|TRBJ1-2|13|-
CATSGGFGYGYTF
TGTGCCACCTCCGGTGGTTTTGGCTATGGCTACACCTTC
>TRBV29-1|few|TRBJ2-1|12|-
CSVQRGFNEQFF
TGCAGCGTTCAAAGGGGTTTCAATGAGCAGTTCTTC
>TRBV7-9|few|TRBJ1-1|15|TRBD1
CASSLAQGRLAEAFF
TGTGCCAGCAGCTTGGCACAGGGGAGGTTGGCTGAAGCTTTCTTT
>TRBV4-3|few|TRBJ1-6|14|-
CASSQGHDNSPLHF
TGCGCCAGCAGCCAAGGACACGATAATTCACCCCTCCACTTT
>TRBV5-6|-|TRBJ1-5|13|-
CASSLEGRVPQHF
TGTGCCAGCAGCTTAGAAGGGCGTGTGCCCCAGCATTTT
>TRBV2|-|TRBJ1-1|14|TRBD1
CASRDTGAGTEAFF
TGTGCCAGCAGAGACACAGGGGCGGGCACTGAAGCTTTCTTT
>TRBV6-2/TRBV6-3|-|TRBJ2-2|14|TRBD1
CATVTGPYTGELFF
TGTGCCACCGTGACAGGGCCTTACACCGGGGAGCTGTTTTTT
>TRBV7-2|few|TRBJ2-7|15|TRBD1
CASSLVVGGGYEQYF
TGTGCCAGCAGCTTAGTCGTAGGGGGCGGTTACGAGCAGTACTTC
>TRBV12-3/TRBV12-4|few|TRBJ2-1|14|-
CASSFTGGYNEQFF
TGTGCCAGCAGTTTTACAGGCGGTTACAATGAGCAGTTCTTC
>TRBV29-1|-|TRBJ2-6|15|-
CSVVEGSSGANVLTF
TGCAGCGTTGTTGAGGGGAGCTCTGGGGCCAACGTCCTGACTTTC
>TRBV9|few|TRBJ1-1|14|-
CASSVEPENTEAFF
TGTGCCAGCAGCGTAGAACCGGAGAACACTGAAGCTTTCTTT
>TRBV7-2|few|TRBJ1-4|15|TRBD1
CASSRGQGGNEKLFF
TGTGCCAGCAGCCGGGGACAGGGGGGGAATGAAAAACTGTTTTTT
>TRBV3-1|few|TRBJ2-1|13|-
CASSRQDYNEQFF
TGTGCCAGCAGCCGCCAGGACTACAATGAGCAGTTCTTC
>TRBV11-2|-|TRBJ2-5|19|TRBD2
CASSLPAPKLAGRQETQYF
TGTGCCAGCAGCTTACCCGCGCCGAAACTAGCGGGGAGACAAGAGACCCAGTACTTC
>TRBV20-1|few|TRBJ1-6|14|TRBD1
CSAPDRGNNSPLHF
TGCAGTGCTCCGGACAGGGGAAATAATTCACCCCTCCACTTT
>TRBV30|-|TRBJ2-7|13|-
CAWRATASYEQYF
TGTGCCTGGAGAGCCACAGCGTCCTACGAGCAGTACTTC
>TRBV7-2|many|TRBJ2-5|16|TRBD2
CASSRRGAGVVETQYF
TGTGCCAGCAGCCGAAGAGGCGCGGGAGTCGTAGAGACCCAGTACTTC
>TRBV6-4|-|TRBJ2-1|15|-
CASSESSGSYNEQFF
TGTGCCAGCAGTGAGAGTAGCGGCTCCTACAATGAGCAGTTCTTC
>TRBV5-1|few|TRBJ2-5|14|-
CASSLGAPYVDQYF
TGCGCCAGCAGCTTGGGAGCCCCTTATGTAGACCAGTACTTC
>TRBV30|-|TRBJ2-3|16|TRBD2
CAWEKPRTSGTDTQYF
TGTGCCTGGGAAAAACCCCGGACTAGCGGGACTGATACGCAGTATTTT
>TRBV14|few|TRBJ2-2|13|-
CASSNEGIGELFF
TGTGCCAGCAGCAACGAGGGGATCGGGGAGCTGTTTTTT
>TRBV11-2|few|TRBJ2-5|18|TRBD2
CASSLVGTSGRFKETQYF
TGTGCCAGCAGCTTAGTCGGGACTAGCGGGAGGTTCAAGGAGACCCAGTACTTC
>TRBV20-1|-|TRBJ1-5|14|-
CSASSGAGNQPQHF
TGCAGTGCTAGTTCGGGGGCTGGCAATCAGCCCCAGCATTTT
>TRBV27|-|TRBJ2-1|13|TRBD1
CASRPGQYNEQFF
TGTGCCAGCAGACCGGGACAGTACAATGAGCAGTTCTTC
>TRBV11-2|-|TRBJ2-2|13|-
CASSLSLAGELFF
TGTGCCAGCAGCTTATCGCTAGCTGGGGAGCTGTTTTTT
>TRBV6-1|-|TRBJ1-6|13|-
CASGVGGWSPLHF
TGTGCCAGCGGGGTCGGGGGTTGGTCACCCCTCCACTTT
>TRBV6-1|few|TRBJ1-5|16|TRBD1
CASNNAGTAFQSAQHF
TGTGCCAGCAACAACGCCGGGACAGCTTTTCAATCGGCCCAGCATTTT
>TRBV5-1|-|TRBJ2-5|15|TRBD2
CASSLWLAGGETQYF
TGCGCCAGCAGCTTGTGGCTAGCGGGAGGAGAGACCCAGTACTTC
>TRBV20-1|-|TRBJ1-4|13|-
CSARDRRSTGVVF
TGCAGTGCTAGAGACCGGAGAAGTACGGGAGTTGTTTTT
>TRBV24-1|once|TRBJ2-1|14|-
CATSDHGGSGEQFF
TGTGCCACCAGTGATCACGGAGGGTCGGGTGAGCAGTTCTTC
>TRBV5-6|many|TRBJ1-3|13|-
CASSYRSGNTIYF
TGTGCCAGCAGCTACCGCTCTGGAAACACCATATATTTT
>TRBV5-1|few|TRBJ2-1|16|-
CASSFQTMSSYNEQFF
TGCGCCAGCAGCTTCCAAACCATGAGCTCCTACAATGAGCAGTTCTTC
>TRBV7-9|many|TRBJ2-7|15|TRBD2
CASSHGLAGTYEQYF
TGTGCCAGCAGCCATGGACTAGCGGGCACCTACGAGCAGTACTTC
>TRBV5-1|many|TRBJ2-7|13|-
CASSQDTALEQYF
TGCGCCAGCAGCCAGGACACCGCCCTCGAGCAGTACTTC
>TRBV14|once|TRBJ2-1|15|TRBD2
CASSQGSGLYNEQFF
TGTGCCAGCAGCCAAGGTAGCGGGTTATACAATGAGCAGTTCTTC